The T cell receptor beta chain described here comes from a study of cytomegalovirus exposure and HLA in healthy donors. To note about this clone: Its antigen remains unknown.

Whole-study results and caveats: CMV serostatus was the only immune exposure information that was available.

PCR amplification relied on 60 Vbeta primers (plus 13 Jbeta primers). TCRdb's copy holds only in-frame clones and misses some; the assay was immunoSEQ multiplex PCR. This table has about 160,000 clones, about 80% appearing once. This CDR3 is 13 amino acids long. The J segment lost 4 bases and the V segment lost 6 bases, leaving 2 bases of the junction unmatched. Germline values: CDR1 MNHEY, CDR2 SMNVEV (reference sequence). The chain has TRBV27 and TRBJ1-2; TRBD1 matches at 10 bases. The sample taken for sequencing was PBMCs. This clonotype originated in a man between 18 and 29 years old in good health and CMV-seropositive. The CDR3 coding sequence is TGTGCCAGCAGCAGACAGGGGGCCTATGGCTACACCTTC. The encoded protein is CASSRQGAYGYTF.